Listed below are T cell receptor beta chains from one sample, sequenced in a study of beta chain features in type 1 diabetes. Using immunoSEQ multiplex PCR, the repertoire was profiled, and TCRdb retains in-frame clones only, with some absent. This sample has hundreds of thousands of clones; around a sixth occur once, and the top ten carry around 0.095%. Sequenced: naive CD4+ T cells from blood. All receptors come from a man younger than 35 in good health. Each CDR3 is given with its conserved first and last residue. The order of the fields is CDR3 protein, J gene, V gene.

cdr3_aa: CASGGRSSGANVLTF
j_call: TRBJ2-6
v_call: TRBV6-5

cdr3_aa: CSTPGQGGYGYTF
j_call: TRBJ1-2
v_call: TRBV29-1

cdr3_aa: CASSRDRPTDTQYF
j_call: TRBJ2-3
v_call: TRBV28

cdr3_aa: CASSPLPGTQYF
j_call: TRBJ2-5
v_call: TRBV7-3

cdr3_aa: CAISEWRQSNTEAFF
j_call: TRBJ1-1
v_call: TRBV10-3

cdr3_aa: CASSSGLATEQYF
j_call: TRBJ2-7
v_call: TRBV7-3

cdr3_aa: CASSNRDREQFF
j_call: TRBJ2-1
v_call: TRBV19

cdr3_aa: CVSTVQGLGNTIYF
j_call: TRBJ1-3
v_call: TRBV7-9

cdr3_aa: CASRGGGKSYEQYF
j_call: TRBJ2-7
v_call: TRBV6-6

cdr3_aa: CASSKVGSNNEQFF
j_call: TRBJ2-1
v_call: TRBV21-1